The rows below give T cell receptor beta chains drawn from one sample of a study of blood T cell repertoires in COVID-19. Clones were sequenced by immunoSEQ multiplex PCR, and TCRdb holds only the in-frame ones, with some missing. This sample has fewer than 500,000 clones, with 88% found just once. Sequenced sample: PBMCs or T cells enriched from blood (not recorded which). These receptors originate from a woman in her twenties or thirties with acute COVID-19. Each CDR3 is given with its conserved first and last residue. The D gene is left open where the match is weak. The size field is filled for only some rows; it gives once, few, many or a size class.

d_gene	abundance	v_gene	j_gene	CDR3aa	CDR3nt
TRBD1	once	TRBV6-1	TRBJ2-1	CASSEGIGTGPYNEQFF	TGTGCCAGCAGTGAAGGCATCGGGACAGGGCCCTACAATGAGCAGTTCTTC
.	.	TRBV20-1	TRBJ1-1	CSASNRAMNTEAFF	TGCAGTGCTAGTAACAGGGCCATGAACACTGAAGCTTTCTTT
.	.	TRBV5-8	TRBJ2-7	CASSLEDIGGEQYF	TGTGCCAGCAGCTTGGAGGATATTGGAGGCGAGCAGTACTTC
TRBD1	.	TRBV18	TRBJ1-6	CASSRDRSSYNSPLHF	TGTGCCAGCTCGAGGGACAGGAGCTCCTATAATTCACCCCTCCACTTT
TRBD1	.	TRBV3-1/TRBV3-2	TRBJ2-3	CASSPRLLLLTGGFADTQYF	TGTGCCAGCAGCCCCCGATTGCTTTTGCTGACAGGGGGGTTCGCAGATACGCAGTATTTT
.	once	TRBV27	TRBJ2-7	CASSPGGSYEQYF	TGTGCCAGCAGCCCCGGCGGCTCCTACGAGCAGTACTTC
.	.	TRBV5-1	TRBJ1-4	CASSLSTATNEKLFF	TGCGCCAGCAGCTTAAGCACAGCAACTAATGAAAAACTGTTTTTT
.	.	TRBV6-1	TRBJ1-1	CASSELETYTEAFF	TGTGCCAGCAGTGAACTTGAGACATACACTGAAGCTTTCTTT
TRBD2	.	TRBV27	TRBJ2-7	CASSLSAGGYEQYF	TGTGCCAGCAGTTTATCAGCGGGGGGCTACGAGCAGTACTTC
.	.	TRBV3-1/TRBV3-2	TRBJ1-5	CASSQGGGQPQHF	TGTGCCAGCAGCCAAGGGGGAGGCCAGCCCCAGCATTTT
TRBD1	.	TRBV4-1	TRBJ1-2	CASSQETGIVASGYTF	TGCGCCAGCAGCCAAGAGACAGGGATTGTGGCTAGTGGCTACACCTTC
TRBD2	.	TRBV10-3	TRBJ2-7	CAISDAGAPYEQYF	TGTGCCATCAGTGACGCGGGAGCCCCTTACGAGCAGTACTTC
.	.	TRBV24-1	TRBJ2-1	CATSDSRQGWGNNEQFF	TGTGCCACCAGTGATTCCCGGCAGGGGTGGGGGAACAATGAGCAGTTCTTC
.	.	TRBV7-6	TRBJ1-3	CASSDDRGNTIYF	TGTGCCAGCAGCGACGACAGGGGAAACACCATATATTTT
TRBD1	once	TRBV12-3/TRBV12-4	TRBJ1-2	CASRQTGAHGYTF	TGTGCCAGCAGACAAACAGGGGCCCATGGCTACACCTTC